This T cell receptor beta chain was captured in a study of immune evolution from preneoplasia to lung adenocarcinoma. The CDR3 is 14 residues long. V was trimmed by 0 bases and J by 1 base, leaving 7 bases between them. The germline V gene has CDR1 SGDLS and CDR2 YYNGEE. This table comes from immunoSEQ multiplex PCR, and its TCRdb copy is limited to in-frame clones, with some not included. Here the sample spans roughly 13,000 clones, about 80% being singletons. The chain is built from TRBV9 and TRBJ1-1; D not resolved. Material: FFPE minimally invasive lung adenocarcinoma tissue. The receptor comes from a person aged 70 to 80 with lung adenocarcinoma. The CDR3 DNA is TGTGCCAGCAGCGTAGACGGCCGGAACACTGAAGCTTTCTTT. Protein sequence: CASSVDGRNTEAFF.